This record covers a single TCR beta chain. Its antigen remains unknown. This sample is drawn from a study of shared clonotypes between healthy human individuals. Germline V gene data show CDR1 as KGHSH and CDR2 as LQKENI. This CDR3 has 15 residues. V was pared by 5 bases and J by 4 bases, with 18 bases between. Notes on the study in general: Unshared clonotypes carried lower generation probabilities than those common to all four donors. Though the depth was large, rarefaction showed that sorted-subset sequencing was incomplete. It was expected that sequencing depth would affect clonotype sharing among donors.

Profiling relied on immunoSEQ multiplex PCR, and the TCRdb table lists in-frame clones only, not all of them. The sample has roughly 640,000 clones; around 67% are singletons. The study separated CD4+ cells into CD45RA+ naive and CD45RA-negative memory subsets. This TCR derives from a woman between 25 and 40 years old in good health. The chain has TRBV18 and TRBJ2-7; D perhaps matches TRBD1 (6 bases). Sequenced input: memory CD4+ T cells sorted from blood. Subset reported: CD45RA-negative fraction. The CDR3 DNA reads TGTGCCAGCTCAGCAGGGGATGTGGGGATTTACGAGCAGTACTTC. The encoded protein is CASSAGDVGIYEQYF.